This TCR beta chain stems from a study of control samples from healthy donors and cancer patients. From germline, CDR1 is LGHDT and CDR2 YNNKEL (reference sequence). The CDR3 has 15 amino acids. Trimming at V came to 4 bases and at J to 1 base, leaving 4 bases not matched to a gene. Profiling relied on immunoSEQ multiplex PCR, and the TCRdb table lists in-frame clones only, not all of them. Counted here are just under 75,000 clones, less than 90% occurring once; the ten biggest clones make up just under 4%. The sample comprised blood. V is TRBV3-1 (or the pseudogene TRBV3-2) and J is TRBJ2-3; the match to TRBD2 covers 8 bases. The source of this sequence is a woman between 45 and 65 years old in good health. The DNA for the CDR3 is TGTGCCAGCAGCCCCCGGGGGGGAGGCACAGATACGCAGTATTTT. It yields the protein CASSPRGGGTDTQYF.